The source of this TCR beta chain is a study of shared clonotypes between healthy human individuals. Study in general: Each donor's CD4 naive and CD4 memory cells filled three plates apiece, CD8 naive two, and CD8 memory one.

This CDR3 is 15 amino acids long. V shed 0 bases and J shed 2 bases, with 11 bases lying between them. Germline CDR1 SGDLS, CDR2 YYNGEE. Generated by immunoSEQ multiplex PCR, the TCRdb table keeps only in-frame clones and is missing some. The table has approximately 840,000 clones, about 97% seen once; the top ten hold around 0.21%. It was CD45RO-negative cells, positively selected for CCR7, that made up naive CD8 cells, with terminally differentiated effector memory CD45RA+ cells excluded. The TCR originated in a man aged 30 to 45 in good health. The sequenced material came from naive CD8+ T cells sorted from blood. The chain joins TRBV9 to TRBJ2-5, with D maybe TRBD1 (6 bases). CDR3 sequence reads: CASSVGQVLQETQYF. The CDR3 region has the DNA TGTGCCAGCAGCGTAGGACAGGTCCTACAAGAGACCCAGTACTTC.